The clone carrying this T cell receptor beta chain showed up just a few times. Its antigen is unidentified. CDR1 and CDR2 from the germline V gene are SGHTA and FQGTGA. The CDR3 sequence is 13 residues long. V gave up 2 bases and J gave up 5 bases, with 9 bases separating them. An Oncomine TCR Beta short-read assay was used to sequence the DNA from cultured CD4+ T cells. DNA came from CD4+ T cells after culture. TCRdb called the PCR reads again in MiXCR, with one record for every CDR3 protein. The repertoire consists of under 9,000 distinct CDR3 sequences, with around 60% occurring once and the leading ten covering around 15%. Treatment reported: approximately nine-day PBMC culture with coronavirus spike peptide pools or control peptides (ViraFEST assay). Once peptide pools had expanded antigen-specific T cells, ViraFEST sequenced TCRs. This sample is drawn from a study of vaccination and CD4 T cells after COVID-19. The wider study: In the control cultures, a CEFX pool, an HIV-1 Nef pool, or no peptide was supplied. Study results and caveats: Vaccine-specific clones in convalescent patients were spike mono-reactive in 304 of 307 cases.

This specimen was cultured CD4+ T cells from blood, taken after SARS-CoV-2 vaccination. The clonotype originates from a human donor with COVID-19. The chain has TRBV7-3 and TRBJ2-5, with D unresolved. DNA for the CDR3: TGTGCCAGCAGCTTATCCGGGCGGGAGACCCAGTACTTC. Translation: CASSLSGRETQYF.